The 18 T cell receptor beta chains reported below all come from one sample, sequenced in a study of blood T cell repertoires in COVID-19. TCRdb keeps only in-frame clones here, not all; method: immunoSEQ multiplex PCR. This sample has 250,000 or so clones, with around nine tenths found just once. The sequenced sample was PBMCs or T cells enriched from blood (not recorded which). Source of these receptors: a woman aged 18-29 years who had recovered from COVID-19.

The chain links TRBV6-9 to TRBJ2-7; 8 nucleotides align to TRBD2. Per germline, CDR1 MNHGY and CDR2 SVAAGI. The CDR3 extends over 16 amino acids. V lost 7 bases, J lost 3 bases, and 14 bases stayed unmatched. The CDR3 coding sequence is TGTGCCAGCACCCGTTTCTCTAGCGGGTCAATCTACGAGCAGTACTTC. As protein: CASTRFSSGSIYEQYF.

The V call is TRBV3-1 (or the pseudogene TRBV3-2), the J call TRBJ1-2; TRBD1 matches at 9 bases. J was trimmed by 2 bases and V by 4 bases; bases with no gene match: 14. The germline gives CDR1 LGHDT, CDR2 YNNKEL (reference sequence). The CDR3 loop spans 18 amino acids. The DNA of the CDR3 is TGTGCCAGCAGCCGGGCGCCGGGACAGGGCGAATTCAACTATGGCTACACCTTC. Translating gives CASSRAPGQGEFNYGYTF.

V usage is TRBV4-1 and J usage is TRBJ2-7; possibly TRBD2 for D (5 bases). V was clipped by 2 bases and J by 2 bases, with 13 bases between them. This CDR3 has 15 residues. Germline V gene lookup returns CDR1 MGHRA and CDR2 YSYEKL. CDR3 DNA sequence: TGCGCCAGCAGCCAACCGACCGGGAAACCCTACGAGCAGTACTTC. It yields the protein CASSQPTGKPYEQYF.

V is TRBV11-3 and J is TRBJ2-2, with 7 bases aligning to TRBD1. Germline CDR1 SGHNT, CDR2 YENEEA. The V and J ends lost 5 bases and 6 bases, in that order; junction bases with no gene match: 9. CDR3 length: 15 residues. The CDR3 sequence is CASSPRTGGAGELFF. CDR3 nucleotide sequence: TGTGCCAGCAGCCCCCGGACAGGAGGAGCCGGGGAGCTGTTTTTT.

The chain uses TRBV19 and TRBJ2-4; TRBD1 aligns across 9 bases. Germline V gives CDR1 LNHDA, CDR2 SQIVND (reference sequence). Germline trimming cut 6 bases from V and 3 bases from J; bases unmatched to any gene: 6. The CDR3 is made up of 15 amino acids. CDR3 protein: CASSTGGWGKNIQYF. Here the CDR3 DNA reads TGTGCCAGTAGCACAGGGGGCTGGGGCAAAAACATTCAGTACTTC.

The chain employs TRBV3-1 (or the pseudogene TRBV3-2) and TRBJ1-3; D perhaps matches TRBD1 (6 bases). V shed 1 base and J shed 0 bases, with 7 bases lying between them. Germline V gene sequence: CDR1 LGHDT, CDR2 YNNKEL (reference sequence). This CDR3 is built from 15 residues. CDR3 amino acids: CASSQGTASGNTIYF. CDR3 in DNA: TGTGCCAGCAGCCAAGGGACAGCCTCTGGAAACACCATATATTTT.

The V call is TRBV11-3, the J call TRBJ1-1; 12 nucleotides match TRBD1. The germline V gene has CDR1 SGHNT and CDR2 YENEEA. The junction had 25 bases not matched to a gene; V was cut back by 5 bases and J by 12 bases. CDR3 length: 19 amino acids. In nucleotides, the CDR3 is TGTGCCAGCAGCCCGCCCACCCAACGGGACAGGGGGCGTGCGAGTTGGACTTTCTTT. It encodes CASSPPTQRDRGRASWTFF.

This clone was found once. The V gene is TRBV5-1, the J gene TRBJ1-2; the D is unclear. The CDR3 extends over 14 amino acids. V lost 0 bases, J lost 1 base, and 7 bases lay in between. The germline gives CDR1 SGHRS, CDR2 YFSETQ. CDR3 DNA sequence: TGCGCCAGCAGCTTGGATCAGATTAACTATGGCTACACCTTC. Amino acid sequence: CASSLDQINYGYTF.

This chain joins TRBV6-2 or TRBV6-3 and TRBJ1-5, with unresolved D. This CDR3 is built from 15 residues. The germline gives CDR1 MNHEY, CDR2 SVGEGT. Trimming left V 5 bases short and J 1 base short, with 12 bases between. CDR3 protein: CASSPGGLSNQPQHF. CDR3 nucleotide sequence: TGTGCCAGCAGTCCGGGTGGGTTGAGCAATCAGCCCCAGCATTTT.

The rearrangement links TRBV28 to TRBJ2-1; 8 positions match TRBD1. V lost 5 bases and J lost 8; bases outside the gene matches: 8. Germline CDR1 is MDHEN and CDR2 is SYDVKM. The CDR3 spans 14 residues. This CDR3 is CASSQGAMTDEQFF. The CDR3, as DNA: TGTGCCAGCAGTCAGGGGGCAATGACAGATGAGCAGTTCTTC.

This chain uses TRBV5-6 with TRBJ1-2; TRBD1 might be the D (6 bases). V lost 5 bases and J 3 bases, leaving 23 bases between the germline ends. CDR1 and CDR2 from the germline V gene are SGHDT and YYEEEE. The CDR3 has 17 amino acids. In DNA, the CDR3 is TGTGCCAGCAGTCCAATTTCCACGGGACACCGGGACTATGGCTACACCTTC. Protein sequence: CASSPISTGHRDYGYTF.

This clone turned up a few times. This sequence joins TRBV3-1 (or the pseudogene TRBV3-2) and TRBJ2-5; D possibly corresponds to TRBD2 (6 bases). CDR1 LGHDT and CDR2 YNNKEL come from the germline V gene (reference sequence). V shed 0 bases and J shed 5 bases, with 13 bases lying between them. This CDR3 is built from 15 residues. CDR3 region: CASSQDEEGRETQYF. CDR3 nucleotide sequence: TGTGCCAGCAGCCAAGATGAGGAGGGACGGGAGACCCAGTACTTC.

In this sample, this clone turned up once. Here the CDR3 reads CASSTGQTTNEKLFF. The CDR3 bases are TGTGCCAGCAGCACAGGACAGACAACTAATGAAAAACTGTTTTTT. This chain uses TRBV7-9 with TRBJ1-4, with D possibly TRBD1 on 6 matching bases. The CDR3 loop spans 15 amino acids. Trimming cost V 5 bases and J 0 bases, with 10 bases left between them. Looked up from germline, CDR1 is SEHNR and CDR2 is FQNEAQ (reference sequence).

The gene calls are TRBV29-1 and TRBJ2-1, with a possible D match to TRBD1 (7 bases). V was trimmed by 7 bases and J by 4 bases, leaving 14 bases between them. The CDR3 runs to 13 residues. Germline values: CDR1 SQVTM, CDR2 ANQGSEA. The CDR3 region is CSALTGTYNEQFF. In nucleotides, the CDR3 is TGCAGCGCTCTGACAGGGACTTACAATGAGCAGTTCTTC.

The genes are TRBV6-4 and TRBJ2-2; D may be TRBD1 (5 bases). The germline CDR1 and CDR2 sequences are MRHNA and SNTAGT. The V and J ends lost 7 bases and 0 bases respectively, with 18 bases between them. This CDR3 has 17 amino acids. CDR3 sequence reads: CASTPEAGSSNTGELFF. In DNA form, the CDR3 reads TGTGCCAGCACCCCTGAAGCAGGGTCGTCGAACACCGGGGAGCTGTTTTTT.

J is TRBJ2-2 and V is TRBV6-6; tentative D call: TRBD2 (5 bases). The CDR3 runs 13 residues. The germline V gene has CDR1 MNHNY and CDR2 SVGAGI (reference sequence). Trimming shortened V by 8 bases and J by 0 bases, and 7 bases separated the two germline ends. This CDR3 reads CASGLTNTGELFF. The CDR3 DNA is TGTGCCAGCGGACTTACGAACACCGGGGAGCTGTTTTTT.

The genes are TRBV27 and TRBJ2-1, with TRBD1 matching 9 bases. This CDR3 has 20 residues. Germline CDR1 and CDR2: MNHEY and SMNVEV (reference sequence). V lost 3 bases, J lost 5 bases, and 20 bases stayed unmatched. In DNA form, the CDR3 reads TGTGCCAGCAGTTTGACCGGGACAGGGTTTTCGATCCCCCTAAACAATGAGCAGTTCTTC. Translating gives CASSLTGTGFSIPLNNEQFF.

The gene calls are TRBV3-1 (or the pseudogene TRBV3-2) and TRBJ1-2; D may be TRBD1 (6 bases). CDR1 LGHDT and CDR2 YNNKEL come from the germline V gene (reference sequence). V dropped 7 bases and J dropped 3 bases, with 15 bases sitting between them. The CDR3 covers 14 residues. CDR3 bases: TGTGCCAGCACGAGAAACAGGGCGGACTATGGCTACACCTTC. Translated, it gives CASTRNRADYGYTF.